Below, 28 T cell receptor beta chains from the same sample are listed, as sequenced in a study of T cells in Graves' hyperthyroidism and ophthalmopathy. The source material, RNA transcripts, was used to amplify TCR beta CDR3 regions. Carried out on the TCR CDR3, a first-round RT-PCR used the HTBI primer set. TCRdb recomputed calls from the multiplex PCR reads with MiXCR, one row per CDR3 protein. The profile shows about 360,000 distinct CDR3 sequences, about 13% of them singletons. The sequencing sample was made of blood. The receptors originated from a young woman with Graves' hyperthyroidism.

This clonotype has more than one count but fewer than ten. A much more abundant neighbour one base away suggests this may be a read error. CDR3 nucleotides: TGCAGCGTTGCCTCACTGAGCTCCTGCGAGCAGTACTTC. Translation gives CSVASLSSCEQYF. The chain links TRBV29-1 to TRBJ2-7; unclear D gene. The CDR3 covers 13 residues. Germline CDR1 SQVTM, CDR2 ANQGSEA.

This clonotype was counted ten times or more. The chain employs TRBV7-6 and TRBJ2-6; D is unclear. The germline V gene has CDR1 SGHVS and CDR2 FNYEAQ. The CDR3 is made up of 16 amino acids. The germline V and J ends were trimmed by 1 base and 0 bases, with 7 bases remaining between them. CDR3 loop: CASSLGWDSGANVLTF. The DNA for the CDR3 is TGTGCCAGCAGCTTAGGATGGGACTCTGGGGCCAACGTCCTGACTTTC. Supplemented by reference TRBV7-6 and TRBJ2-6, the full variable domain reads GAGVSQSPRYKVTKRGQDVALRCDPISGHVSLYWYRQALGQGPEFLTYFNYEAQQDKSGLPNDRFSAERPEGSISTLTIQRTEQRDSAMYRCASSLGWDSGANVLTFGAGSRLTVL.

Comment on this clonotype: With a much larger clone just one base away, this may be a read error. The V gene is TRBV20-1, the J gene TRBJ2-1; D gene unclear. Germline-derived CDR1 and CDR2 are DFQATT and SNEGSKA (reference sequence). V was shortened by 6 bases and J by 4 bases, with 13 bases between the two germline ends. The CDR3 consists of 13 residues. CDR3 DNA: TGCAGTGCCAGGCTTCTAGATTACAATGAGCAGTTCTTC. Translating it yields CSARLLDYNEQFF.

This clonotype was counted many times. The rearrangement joins TRBV4-2 to TRBJ1-1; no definite D call. The length of the CDR3 is 15 residues. V was shortened by 0 bases and J by 1 base, with 9 bases between the two germline ends. Germline V gene sequence: CDR1 LGHNA, CDR2 YNFKEQ. CDR3 in amino acids: CASSQDSPTNTEAFF. Written as DNA, the CDR3 is TGTGCCAGCAGCCAAGATTCACCGACGAACACTGAAGCTTTCTTT.

The sample holds many counts of this clonotype. The V and J genes are TRBV28 and TRBJ1-4; 7 nucleotides match TRBD1. The CDR3 extends over 15 amino acids. V lost 6 bases, J lost 8 bases, and 12 bases stayed unmatched. CDR1 MDHEN and CDR2 SYDVKM come from the germline V gene. In DNA form, the CDR3 reads TGTGCCAGCAGGGAGTGGAGGGGGCGAGGCGAAAAACTGTTTTTT. Translated: CASREWRGRGEKLFF. The whole variable domain, remainder taken from reference TRBV28 and TRBJ1-4, is DVKVTQSSRYLVKRTGEKVFLECVQDMDHENMFWYRQDPGLGLRLIYFSYDVKMKEKGDIPEGYSVSREKKERFSLILESASTNQTSMYLCASREWRGRGEKLFFGSGTQLSVL.

Concerning this clonotype: One base away lies a much larger clone, so this may be a sequencing read error. The chain couples TRBV14 to TRBJ2-7; no clear D gene. CDR1 is SGHDN and CDR2 is FVKESK in the germline V gene. This CDR3 region has 14 residues. This CDR3 reads CAGSQEGQFYEQYF. The CDR3 DNA reads TGTGCCGGCAGCCAAGAAGGGCAGTTCTACGAGCAGTACTTC.

V usage is TRBV10-3 and J usage is TRBJ2-5; D is ambiguous. Germline CDR1 ENHRY, CDR2 SYGVKD. The CDR3 spans 14 residues. V gave up 3 bases and J gave up 7 bases, with 15 bases separating them. CDR3 DNA sequence: TGTGCCATCAGTGAAACGGCCGCCCCAGGGACCCAGTACTTC. It translates to CAISETAAPGTQYF.

This clonotype was seen ten or more times. This chain uses TRBV20-1 with TRBJ1-1; a possible D gene is TRBD1 (5 bases). The germline V gene has CDR1 DFQATT and CDR2 SNEGSKA (reference sequence). Trimming cost V 0 bases and J 0 bases, with 11 bases left between them. This CDR3 is 15 amino acids long. The CDR3 is CSAREKRDLNTEAFF. CDR3 nucleotide sequence: TGCAGTGCTAGAGAAAAACGGGACCTGAACACTGAAGCTTTCTTT.

The rearrangement links TRBV12-3 or TRBV12-4 to TRBJ2-2; D gene unclear. The V gene lost 5 bases and the J gene lost 2 bases, with 9 bases spanning the gap. The CDR3 extends over 14 amino acids. The CDR3, as DNA: TGTGCCAGCAGTCCGCGATCTAACACCGGGGAGCTGTTTTTT. This codes for CASSPRSNTGELFF.

The chain has TRBV29-1 and TRBJ1-4; D not certain. Trimming removed 3 bases at V and 1 base at J, with 9 bases between. Germline V gene lookup returns CDR1 SQVTM and CDR2 ANQGSEA. The CDR3 is 14 amino acids. The CDR3 sequence is CSVEGGKTNEKLFF. In DNA, the CDR3 is TGCAGCGTTGAGGGCGGAAAAACTAATGAAAAACTGTTTTTT.

This clonotype was counted ten times or more. The chain couples TRBV18 to TRBJ1-4, with TRBD1 matching over 8 bases. Losses at the gene ends were 3 bases for V and 8 bases for J; bases not matched to a gene: 5. The CDR3 has 14 residues. CDR1 is KGHSH, CDR2 LQKENI, per germline. The CDR3 reads CASSPLTGEEKLFF. CDR3 DNA sequence: TGTGCCAGCTCACCTCTGACAGGGGAGGAAAAACTGTTTTTT. The complete variable domain, with remaining parts taken from reference TRBV18 and TRBJ1-4, reads NAGVMQNPRHLVRRRGQEARLRCSPMKGHSHVYWYRQLPEEGLKFMVYLQKENIIDESGMPKERFSAEFPKEGPSILRIQQVVRGDSAAYFCASSPLTGEEKLFFGSGTQLSVL.

In its sample, this clonotype was seen many times. The chain uses TRBV6-2 or TRBV6-3 and TRBJ2-2; perhaps D is TRBD1 or TRBD2 (5 bases each). In germline, CDR1 is MNHEY, CDR2 SVGEGT. The CDR3 runs 13 residues. V dropped 6 bases and J dropped 5 bases, with 10 bases sitting between them. The CDR3 DNA reads TGTGCCAGCAGGGGACCTATAACCGGGGAGCTGTTTTTT. Encoded protein: CASRGPITGELFF.

The V gene is TRBV29-1, the J gene TRBJ2-7; D is perhaps TRBD1 or TRBD2 (5 bases each). The CDR3 sequence is 13 residues long. CDR1 SQVTM and CDR2 ANQGSEA come from the germline V gene. Trimming shortened V by 6 bases and J by 6 bases, and 18 bases separated the two germline ends. The CDR3 reads CSVSGTVSSEQYF. The CDR3 bases are TGCAGCGTGTCCGGGACGGTTTCGTCCGAGCAGTACTTC.

This clonotype was seen a few times. Being one base from a much bigger clone, this may be a read error. V usage is TRBV12-3 or TRBV12-4 and J usage is TRBJ1-6; unclear D gene. This CDR3 spans 14 amino acids. The CDR3 DNA reads as TGTGTCAGCAGTTTCCCCCCTATGGATTCACCCCTCCACTTT. It encodes CVSSFPPMDSPLHF.

This clonotype was recorded at least ten times. The chain links TRBV7-9 to TRBJ1-1; the D gene is possibly TRBD1 (6 bases). V lost 5 bases to trimming and J lost 7 bases, with 23 bases between them. This CDR3 comprises 16 residues. Germline-derived CDR1 and CDR2 are SEHNR and FQNEAQ (reference sequence). The CDR3 DNA reads as TGTGCCAGCAGCCCACCCCTAACAGGGAGAGTTGTTGAAGCTTTCTTT. This sequence encodes CASSPPLTGRVVEAFF. Drawing the rest from reference TRBV7-9 and TRBJ1-1, the complete variable domain is DTGVSQNPRHKITKRGQNVTFRCDPISEHNRLYWYRQTLGQGPEFLTYFQNEAQLEKSRLLSDRFSAERPKGSFSTLEIQRTEQGDSAMYLCASSPPLTGRVVEAFFGQGTRLTVV.

Regarding this clonotype: This could be a read error, since a much larger clone is one nucleotide away. The chain carries TRBV6-5 and TRBJ2-7; D possibly matches TRBD1 or TRBD2 (5 bases each). The germline CDR1 and CDR2 sequences are MNHEY and SVGAGI. This CDR3 has 18 amino acids. The ends were cut back, 0 bases at V and 2 bases at J, with 20 bases in the middle. The CDR3 sequence is CASSYSSRGKLVTYEQYF. In nucleotides, the CDR3 is TGTGCCAGCAGTTACTCGAGTAGGGGAAAACTAGTTACCTACGAGCAGTACTTC.

This clonotype was seen many times. The V call is TRBV3-1, the J call TRBJ1-6; possibly TRBD1 for D (5 bases). The CDR3 contains 14 residues. Trimming removed 5 bases at V and 10 bases at J, with 15 bases between. The germline V gene has CDR1 LGHDT and CDR2 YNNKEL (reference sequence). This CDR3 reads CASSSTGFGSPLHF. Here the CDR3 DNA reads TGTGCCAGCAGCTCTACAGGTTTCGGGTCACCCCTCCACTTT.

This clonotype was counted at least ten times. The chain is built from TRBV27 and TRBJ1-4; D is unresolved. The CDR3 totals 13 residues. V lost 8 bases, J lost 2 bases, and 9 bases lay in between. Germline V gene data show CDR1 as MNHEY and CDR2 as SMNVEV (reference sequence). The CDR3 loop reads CASATNTNEKLFF. CDR3 nucleotides: TGTGCCAGCGCTACAAACACTAATGAAAAACTGTTTTTT.

This clonotype showed up many times. The chain employs TRBV6-1 and TRBJ2-1, with TRBD2 matching 13 bases. With V trimmed by 6 bases and J by 6 bases, 5 bases remained unmatched. CDR1 and CDR2 (germline): MNHNS, SASEGT. The CDR3 covers 15 residues. The CDR3 nucleotides are TGTGCCAGCAGCACCGGGACTAGCGGGACCAATGAGCAGTTCTTC. Translated, it gives CASSTGTSGTNEQFF.

This chain connects TRBV14 to TRBJ2-7; 8 bases are shared with TRBD1. Germline V gene data show CDR1 as SGHDN and CDR2 as FVKESK. CDR3 length: 14 amino acids. The V segment lost 4 bases and the J segment 6 bases; nucleotides outside the gene matches: 8. In DNA, the CDR3 is TGTGCCAGCAGCCCAAGACAGGGGTCTTCCGAGCAGTACTTC. Translating it yields CASSPRQGSSEQYF.

V and J are TRBV19 and TRBJ2-1; D remains unclear. Looked up from germline, CDR1 is LNHDA and CDR2 is SQIVND (reference sequence). There are 16 residues in the CDR3. V lost 5 bases and J 7 bases, leaving 21 bases between the germline ends. CDR3 DNA: TGTGCCAGTAGTTACGGTGACTGGGTTTCGTTGAATGAGCAGTTCTTC. Residues: CASSYGDWVSLNEQFF.

There are a few counts of this clonotype. The chain is built from TRBV3-1 and TRBJ1-2; tentative D call: TRBD1 (6 bases). The germline CDR1 and CDR2 sequences are LGHDT and YNNKEL (reference sequence). Trimming cost V 3 bases and J 0 bases, with 17 bases left between them. This CDR3 has 17 amino acids. CDR3 nucleotide sequence: TGTGCCAGCAGCCAGGTGACAGGAGAGAGAACTAACTATGGCTACACCTTC. It yields the protein CASSQVTGERTNYGYTF. The full variable domain, with the rest looked up from reference TRBV3-1 and TRBJ1-2, is DTAVSQTPKYLVTQMGNDKSIKCEQNLGHDTMYWYKQDSKKFLKIMFSYNNKELIINETVPNRFSPKSPDKAHLNLHINSLELGDSAVYFCASSQVTGERTNYGYTFGSGTRLTVV.

This clonotype has at least ten counts. The V gene is TRBV5-1, the J gene TRBJ2-5; the match to TRBD2 covers 10 bases. CDR1 is SGHRS, CDR2 YFSETQ, per germline. The CDR3 extends over 16 amino acids. J gave up 3 bases and V 0 bases, and 5 bases lay outside the gene matches. CDR3 coding DNA: TGCGCCAGCAGCTTGGGAACTAGCGGGATAGAAGAGACCCAGTACTTC. It is translated as CASSLGTSGIEETQYF. Full variable domain (missing parts from reference TRBV5-1 and TRBJ2-5): KAGVTQTPRYLIKTRGQQVTLSCSPISGHRSVSWYQQTPGQGLQFLFEYFSETQRNKGNFPGRFSGRQFSNSRSEMNVSTLELGDSALYLCASSLGTSGIEETQYFGPGTRLLVL.

This clonotype was counted ten times or more. The V gene is TRBV27, the J gene TRBJ2-7, with D perhaps TRBD1 (6 bases). The CDR3 covers 16 residues. The germline V and J ends were trimmed by 5 bases and 3 bases, with 20 bases remaining between them. Germline values: CDR1 MNHEY, CDR2 SMNVEV (reference sequence). CDR3 sequence (DNA): TGTGCCAGCAGTCAGAACCTCGGACAGATTTTCTACGAGCAGTACTTC. This sequence encodes CASSQNLGQIFYEQYF.

This clonotype was recorded a few times. The V call is TRBV20-1, the J call TRBJ2-1; D gene uncertain. Trimming cost V 0 bases and J 2 bases, with 8 bases left between them. Germline values: CDR1 DFQATT, CDR2 SNEGSKA (reference sequence). The CDR3 runs to 14 residues. CDR3 amino acids: CSARDPRTYNEQFF. The CDR3 nucleotides are TGCAGTGCTAGAGATCCTCGCACCTACAATGAGCAGTTCTTC.

The sample holds a few counts of this clonotype. A read error may explain this, as a much larger clone is one base away. The V gene is TRBV2, the J gene TRBJ2-7; TRBD1 might be the D (6 bases). CDR3 size: 12 residues. Germline V gene sequence: CDR1 SNHLY, CDR2 FYNNEI. This CDR3 is CAGRTGSHEQYF. The DNA of the CDR3 is TGTGCCGGCAGAACAGGGTCCCACGAGCAGTACTTC.

This clonotype has more than one count but fewer than ten. The CDR3 nucleotides read TGTGCCAGCAGTCGTCCCGGGGGAAGCTCCTACGAGCAGTACTTC. It codes for CASSRPGGSSYEQYF. This chain uses TRBV28 with TRBJ2-7; the D gene is possibly TRBD2 (6 bases). CDR3 length: 15 amino acids. CDR1 is MDHEN, CDR2 SYDVKM, per germline. The germline V and J ends were trimmed by 5 bases and 0 bases, with 14 bases remaining between them.

This clonotype has only a few counts. Relative to the germline gene, one junction end is altered; a read error may explain this. The chain is built from TRBV20-1 and TRBJ1-2; D remains unclear. CDR3 length: 11 residues. Germline V gives CDR1 DFQATT, CDR2 SNEGSKA (reference sequence). Here the CDR3 DNA reads TGCAGTGCTAGTTCTCTCTATGGCTGCACCTTC. Its translation is CSASSLYGCTF.